The 24 T cell receptor beta chains presented below share a single source sample, sequenced in a study of blood T cell repertoires in COVID-19 (dated by TCRdb to the early 2020s). Libraries were constructed by the immunoSEQ multiplex PCR assay. This immuneACCESS table, as held by TCRdb, lists in-frame sequences with V and J called but not all clones. Of the missing ones, under half trace to an unresolved V gene in checked studies; the others have no known cause. A total of 150,000 to 200,000 clones appear in this sample, around 92% of them only once. The top ten clones comprise nearly 5% of the sample. Sequencing was carried out using peripheral blood. These TCRs come from a man in his thirties or forties with COVID-19, enrolled during active disease.

There are a few counts of this clone. The chain employs TRBV30 and TRBJ1-2; 10 bases agree with TRBD1. Germline lookup yields CDR1 GTSNPN and CDR2 SVGIG (reference sequence). This CDR3 contains 15 residues. Trimming removed 2 bases from V and 4 bases from J; junction bases left unmatched: 7. This CDR3 reads CAWSKEGQGSYGYTF. CDR3 in DNA: TGTGCCTGGAGTAAAGAGGGACAGGGGTCCTATGGCTACACCTTC.

This clone was found once. The genes are TRBV6-2 or TRBV6-3 and TRBJ1-2; D is ambiguous. The V end was cut by 2 bases, the J end by 8 bases, with 15 bases between. CDR1 is MNHEY, CDR2 SVGEGT, per germline. The CDR3 totals 14 residues. The CDR3 nucleotides read TGTGCCAGCAGTTACGGCGTACGAGGATACGGCTACACCTTC. It specifies CASSYGVRGYGYTF.

This clone has a handful of counts. This chain uses TRBV19 with TRBJ1-4; no clear D. Germline CDR1 and CDR2: LNHDA and SQIVND (reference sequence). V was shortened by 4 bases and J by 1 base, with 10 bases between the two germline ends. The CDR3 has 15 residues. For the CDR3, the DNA is TGTGCCAGTAGTAGCCCAACGGGAACTAATGAAAAACTGTTTTTT. Translated: CASSSPTGTNEKLFF.

This clone was picked up one time. The V call is TRBV27, the J call TRBJ1-1; weak D call: TRBD1 (6 bases). Germline V gene sequence: CDR1 MNHEY, CDR2 SMNVEV (reference sequence). The V end was cut by 3 bases, the J end by 0 bases, with 8 bases between. This CDR3 is 14 amino acids long. This chain's CDR3 is CASSLAGVNTEAFF. CDR3 coding DNA: TGTGCCAGCAGTTTGGCAGGGGTGAACACTGAAGCTTTCTTT.

The chain has TRBV11-1 and TRBJ1-1, with D uncertain. Between the trimmed V and J ends, which lost 1 base and 6 bases, there was a span of 15 bases. The CDR3 loop spans 15 amino acids. Germline CDR1 reads SGHAT; CDR2 reads FQDESV (reference sequence). CDR3 nucleotides: TGTGCCAGCAGCTTAGGACGTTGGGCGATCCCTGAAGCTTTCTTT. This encodes CASSLGRWAIPEAFF.

This clone has only one observation. This chain uses TRBV19 with TRBJ2-1; 8 bases agree with TRBD2. After removal of 6 bases from V and 5 bases from J, the junction contained 6 bases not matched to a gene. The CDR3 covers 14 residues. Germline V gives CDR1 LNHDA, CDR2 SQIVND (reference sequence). In DNA form, the CDR3 reads TGTGCCAGTAGGGGACTAGTATACGACAATGAGCAGTTCTTC. Amino acids: CASRGLVYDNEQFF.

The chain is built from TRBV28 and TRBJ1-1; 9 bases fit TRBD1. The CDR3 sequence is 14 residues long. Germline assignment: CDR1 MDHEN and CDR2 SYDVKM. Trimming cost V 6 bases and J 5 bases; bases outside gene matches: 7. CDR3 loop: CASRRTGVYTEAFF. The CDR3 DNA reads TGTGCCAGCAGGAGGACAGGGGTCTATACTGAAGCTTTCTTT.

The chain recombines TRBV29-1 with TRBJ1-2, with D perhaps matching TRBD1 (5 bases). This CDR3 has 14 residues. Between the trimmed V and J ends, which lost 4 bases and 0 bases, there was a span of 12 bases. Per germline, CDR1 SQVTM and CDR2 ANQGSEA. CDR3 sequence: CSVGKGMTNYGYTF. In nucleotides, the CDR3 is TGCAGCGTTGGTAAGGGGATGACTAACTATGGCTACACCTTC.

The rearrangement joins TRBV27 to TRBJ1-4; D may be TRBD1 (5 bases). V lost 6 bases and J 0 bases, leaving 11 bases between the germline ends. Germline values: CDR1 MNHEY, CDR2 SMNVEV (reference sequence). The CDR3 is made up of 15 amino acids. In DNA form, the CDR3 reads TGTGCCAGCAGGGGGCCAGGGACAACTAATGAAAAACTGTTTTTT. It codes for CASRGPGTTNEKLFF.

The V call is TRBV5-6, the J call TRBJ2-2; no clear D. This CDR3 region has 13 residues. CDR1 and CDR2 from the germline V gene are SGHDT and YYEEEE. Trimming shortened V by 1 base and J by 5 bases, and 6 bases separated the two germline ends. The chain's CDR3 is CASSLFLTGELFF. The CDR3 bases are TGTGCCAGCAGCTTGTTCCTAACCGGGGAGCTGTTTTTT.

The chain employs TRBV4-2 and TRBJ2-6, with 7 bases identical to TRBD2. The CDR3 covers 20 residues. The V gene's germline CDR1 is LGHNA and CDR2 YNFKEQ. V trimming: 0 bases; J trimming: 0 bases; junction bases outside the gene matches: 11. This CDR3 is CASSQEVIGGTSSGANVLTF. The CDR3 DNA sequence: TGTGCCAGCAGCCAAGAAGTGATCGGGGGGACCAGCTCTGGGGCCAACGTCCTGACTTTC.

V gene TRBV19 combines with J gene TRBJ2-2, with D possibly matching TRBD1 (6 bases). The V gene's germline CDR1 is LNHDA and CDR2 SQIVND (reference sequence). V lost 2 bases to trimming and J lost 3 bases, with 16 bases between them. The CDR3 length is 17 residues. CDR3 in DNA: TGTGCCAGTAGTATACAGGGGTCCAGAATTTACACCGGGGAGCTGTTTTTT. Translating gives CASSIQGSRIYTGELFF.

This clone has just a few counts. The chain joins TRBV7-8 to TRBJ2-3; 7 bases agree with TRBD2. The V and J ends lost 4 bases and 2 bases, in that order; junction bases with no gene match: 6. This CDR3 has 15 amino acids. The germline CDR1 and CDR2 sequences are SGHVS and FQNEAQ. CDR3 region: CASSSKGGVTDTQYF. The CDR3 DNA follows: TGTGCCAGCAGCTCAAAGGGAGGGGTCACAGATACGCAGTATTTT.

This chain uses TRBV30 with TRBJ1-1; 9 bases are shared with TRBD1. Germline V CDR1 and CDR2: GTSNPN, SVGIG (reference sequence). CDR3 length equals 17 residues. J lost 5 bases, V lost 0 bases, and 13 bases had no gene match. The CDR3 region has the DNA TGTGCCTGGAGTGTCGGGTTTGGACAGGGGAAAGGGACTGAAGCTTTCTTT. Residues: CAWSVGFGQGKGTEAFF.

This clone was seen more than once but under ten times. V and J are TRBV7-9 and TRBJ1-2; 8 bases line up with TRBD1. Germline loops: CDR1 SEHNR, CDR2 FQNEAQ (reference sequence). The J segment lost 5 bases and the V segment lost 5 bases, leaving 7 bases of the junction unmatched. There are 14 residues in the CDR3. The CDR3 nucleotides read TGTGCCAGCAGCGGGCCAGGGGGCCATTATGGCTACACCTTC. Encoded protein: CASSGPGGHYGYTF.

This chain uses TRBV30 with TRBJ2-7, with D perhaps matching TRBD1 (6 bases). The V and J ends lost 4 bases and 2 bases respectively, with 18 bases between them. The CDR3 consists of 15 residues. CDR1 GTSNPN and CDR2 SVGIG come from the germline V gene (reference sequence). The CDR3 protein is CAWNFPGRGTYEQYF. CDR3 DNA sequence: TGTGCCTGGAATTTCCCCGGCAGGGGAACCTACGAGCAGTACTTC.

The CDR3 protein is CASSKGMEDYSNQPQHF. In DNA, the CDR3 is TGTGCCAGTAGTAAAGGGATGGAGGATTATAGCAATCAGCCCCAGCATTTT. The J gene is TRBJ1-5, the V gene TRBV19; no reliable D call. From germline, CDR1 is LNHDA and CDR2 SQIVND (reference sequence). With 4 bases removed from V and 0 bases from J, the gap between germline ends came to 16 bases. The CDR3 runs to 17 residues.

This chain connects TRBV19 to TRBJ1-1, with D possibly being TRBD1 (5 bases). CDR1 is LNHDA, CDR2 SQIVND, per germline (reference sequence). V was trimmed by 1 base and J by 6 bases, leaving 18 bases between them. The CDR3 consists of 16 residues. The CDR3 DNA is TGTGCCAGTAGTATAGGGCCTCAGGGAAGGAAACCTGAAGCTTTCTTT. Translation gives CASSIGPQGRKPEAFF.

The chain links TRBV12-3 or TRBV12-4 to TRBJ1-2, with D possibly being TRBD1 (5 bases). CDR3 length equals 13 residues. V lost 5 bases and J lost 6, with 13 bases in between. CDR3: CASSPRGKHGYTF. The DNA for the CDR3 is TGTGCCAGCAGTCCAAGGGGAAAGCATGGCTACACCTTC.

The chain links TRBV27 to TRBJ2-7; 9 bases are shared with TRBD2. The CDR3 has 15 residues. The trim removed 1 base at V and 4 bases at J, leaving 5 bases unmatched. Germline V gene lookup returns CDR1 MNHEY and CDR2 SMNVEV (reference sequence). In DNA, the CDR3 is TGTGCCAGCAGTTTATATGATAGCGGGAGATACGAGCAGTACTTC. This encodes CASSLYDSGRYEQYF.

This clone was detected a few times. This chain links TRBV2 with TRBJ2-7; the D gene is possibly TRBD2 (6 bases). Deletions cut 7 bases from V and 2 bases from J, with 21 bases between. The CDR3 extends over 16 amino acids. CDR1 and CDR2 (germline): SNHLY, FYNNEI. The CDR3 DNA sequence: TGTGCCAGCACCGAATGGAGGGGCGAGTTCCCCTACGAGCAGTACTTC. This encodes CASTEWRGEFPYEQYF.

The chain carries TRBV4-1 and TRBJ2-3; the D gene is possibly TRBD1 (5 bases). V lost 4 bases, J lost 0 bases, and 23 bases lay in between. Per the germline V gene, CDR1 is MGHRA and CDR2 is YSYEKL. The CDR3 is 19 amino acids. CDR3 sequence reads: CASSPISGLKTFSTDTQYF. The CDR3, as DNA: TGCGCCAGCAGCCCCATATCAGGGCTAAAAACGTTTAGCACAGATACGCAGTATTTT.

The rearrangement links TRBV30 to TRBJ1-1, with D uncertain. The CDR3 is made up of 16 amino acids. Germline assignment: CDR1 GTSNPN and CDR2 SVGIG (reference sequence). V was shortened by 5 bases and J by 0 bases, with 19 bases between the two germline ends. The CDR3 nucleotides are TGTGCCTGGCCGGAAAGGAGGAGGCCCATGAACACTGAAGCTTTCTTT. Amino acids: CAWPERRRPMNTEAFF. Full variable domain (missing parts from reference TRBV30 and TRBJ1-1): SQTIHQWPATLVQPVGSPLSLECTVEGTSNPNLYWYRQAAGRGLQLLFYSVGIGQISSEVPQNLSASRPQDRQFILSSKKLLLSDSGFYLCAWPERRRPMNTEAFFGQGTRLTVV.

The chain joins TRBV18 to TRBJ2-7; possibly TRBD2 for D (6 bases). Germline V gene data show CDR1 as KGHSH and CDR2 as LQKENI. The CDR3 is made up of 15 amino acids. Trimming took 1 base from V and 6 from J, leaving 16 bases between them. In DNA form, the CDR3 reads TGTGCCAGCTCACCACGGACGCTAAAGGGACTCGAGCAGTACTTC. This translates into CASSPRTLKGLEQYF.